This T cell receptor beta chain comes out of a study of beta chain features in type 1 diabetes (dated by TCRdb to 2016 to 2019). Study-level background: Patients and healthy donors did not differ in mean age, gender distribution, total cell number or subset yield. A total of 100 million to 110 million sorted cells were examined across all samples, and a strong correlation was observed between cell number per subset and RNA yield. The study compared TCRB repertoires of sorted circulating CD4+ T cell subsets between recently diagnosed type 1 diabetes patients and matched healthy donors. Naive and central memory subsets were obtained from all 30 or so donors, but regulatory and stem cell-like memory subsets were isolated from only 8 patients and roughly eight healthy donors. What the study reported, not specific to this receptor: Patients with type 1 diabetes made fewer insertions and deleted more nucleotides at VDJ recombination sites, implying thymic rearrangement abnormalities. Because cDNA rather than genomic DNA was sequenced, highly expressing activated cells could have been over-represented, although no difference in activation and CD3 levels was found between groups. Type 1 diabetes patients showed a moderate but significant shortening of TCRB CDR3 length in all four CD4+ subsets. Shorter templates might have been favored by PCR, but patient and control samples were amplified and corrected together, so both groups would have been affected equally by any skew. Naive, central memory and regulatory TCRB repertoires appeared to be more similar among patients than among healthy donors. HLA sub-analyses involved small numbers of individuals, so any influence of HLA type on TCRB rearrangement remained unresolved.

Worth noting for this clone: Its antigen specificity is not known. No base quality information exists; no much larger clone differs at one position.

All of the isolated RNA was reverse transcribed with the High Capacity cDNA Reverse Transcription Kit, so expressed TCRB transcripts were sequenced. Naive, central memory and regulatory T cell samples underwent deep immunoSEQ sequencing, averaging about 3.57 million total reads per sample. Sorted cells were lysed in RLT buffer and RNA was extracted with DNase-treated RNeasy Micro or Mini kits, depending on cell number. To prevent cross-contamination, each cell subset was processed individually, whereas patient and healthy donor samples were processed jointly. Using the immunoSEQ multiplex PCR, TCRB sequences were amplified from cDNA into 87-bp fragments spanning the CDR3 region. Sequencing of the amplicons was done on the Illumina HiSeq platform. Concerning the study's data processing: Synthetic template baselines were used to correct PCR bias computationally, reads within Hamming distance 2 were collapsed together, and singletons that could not be merged were discarded. Reads were aligned to IMGT to assign V, D and J genes, CDR3 length, and insertions or deletions at six rearrangement sites. Within each subset, clonotype counts were normalized to sorted cell number, after which true diversity and Gini coefficients were computed with the tcR R package. The overlap coefficient, calculated on TCRB nucleotide sequences, was used to measure repertoire sharing. As a proxy for the pre-selection repertoire, out-of-frame TCRB sequences from naive cells were analyzed. TCRdb limited this immuneACCESS table to in-frame rearrangements with V and J called. A share of clones is missing; checked studies link under half to unresolved V genes, and the rest is unexplained. Clone size and V and J calls were adopted from that table, with D and trimming inferred from the DNA. This sample holds about 280,000 clones; 15% were observed only once. 0.015% to 0.019% of the sample belongs to the ten largest clones.

From each donor, a single peripheral blood sample of about 100 mL on average was drawn into heparinised tubes. A BD FACSAria II was used to sort naive, central memory, regulatory and stem cell-like memory CD4+ T cells with a panel that included CD45RO, CCR7, CD25, CD127, CD95 and CD27. Every sorted population had a purity above 95%. Right away, PBMCs were isolated by Lymphoprep density gradient centrifugation and were stained directly, with no culture step. To minimize batch effects, samples were stained and sorted in pairs, one healthy donor with one patient per experiment. This clonotype was obtained from a young man with type 1 diabetes. Sequenced material: naive CD4+ T cells from blood. According to the study, the label for this sample's cell subset or site signals: true naive CD4+ T cells.

The bases read TGTGCCAGCAGCTTAGAGGGACAGCCTTCCTACGAGCAGTACTTC. Translation gives CASSLEGQPSYEQYF. This sequence uses TRBV7-9 and TRBJ2-7; 7 of the junction bases match TRBD1. CDR1 SEHNR and CDR2 FQNEAQ were looked up in the germline V gene (reference sequence). Inclusive of the bounding cysteine and phenylalanine, the CDR3 is 15 residues long. The CDR3 DNA has 45 bases and is translated from base 1. After removal of 1 base from V and 1 base from J, the junction retains 4 bases not matched to a gene.